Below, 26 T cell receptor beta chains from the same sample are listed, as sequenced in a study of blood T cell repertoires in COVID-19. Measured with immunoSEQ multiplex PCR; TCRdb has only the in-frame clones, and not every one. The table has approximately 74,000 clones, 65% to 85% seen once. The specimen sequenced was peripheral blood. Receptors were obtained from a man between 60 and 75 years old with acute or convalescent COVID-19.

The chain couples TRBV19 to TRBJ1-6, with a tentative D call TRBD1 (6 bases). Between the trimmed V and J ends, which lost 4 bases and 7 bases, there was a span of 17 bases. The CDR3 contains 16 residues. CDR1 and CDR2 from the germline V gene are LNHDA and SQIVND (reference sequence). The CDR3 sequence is CASSSMTGYQNSPLHF. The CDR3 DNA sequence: TGTGCCAGTAGTAGCATGACAGGATACCAGAATTCACCCCTCCACTTT.

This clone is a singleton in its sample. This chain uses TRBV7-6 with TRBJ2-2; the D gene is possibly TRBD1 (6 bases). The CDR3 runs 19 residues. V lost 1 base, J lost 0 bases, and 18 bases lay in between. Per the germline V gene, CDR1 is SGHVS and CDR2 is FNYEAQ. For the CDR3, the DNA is TGTGCCAGCAGCTTAGAGGGCAGGGGAACCCACTCGAACACCGGGGAGCTGTTTTTT. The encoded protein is CASSLEGRGTHSNTGELFF.

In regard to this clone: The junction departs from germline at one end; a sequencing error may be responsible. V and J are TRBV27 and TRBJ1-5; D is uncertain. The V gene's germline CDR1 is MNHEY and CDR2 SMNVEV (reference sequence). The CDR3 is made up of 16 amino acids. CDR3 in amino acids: CASRLSGGLSNQPQHF. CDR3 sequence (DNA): TGTGCCAGCAGATTATCCGGCGGGTTGAGCAATCAGCCCCAGCATTTT.

The CDR3 DNA follows: TGTGCCAGCAGCCTCTTGTCAGGGGGAGGTGAAAAACTGTTTTTT. It encodes CASSLLSGGGEKLFF. V usage is TRBV3-1 (or the pseudogene TRBV3-2) and J usage is TRBJ1-4, with 7 bases matching TRBD1. The CDR3 runs to 15 residues. Germline V CDR1 and CDR2: LGHDT, YNNKEL (reference sequence). J was trimmed by 7 bases and V by 4 bases; bases with no gene match: 9.

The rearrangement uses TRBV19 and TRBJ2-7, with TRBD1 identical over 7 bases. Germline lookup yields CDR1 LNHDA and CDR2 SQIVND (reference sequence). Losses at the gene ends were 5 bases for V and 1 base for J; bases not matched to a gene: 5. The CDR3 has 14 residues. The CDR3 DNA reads TGTGCCAGTAGTGGTGGGACAGAGTCCTACGAGCAGTACTTC. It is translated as CASSGGTESYEQYF.

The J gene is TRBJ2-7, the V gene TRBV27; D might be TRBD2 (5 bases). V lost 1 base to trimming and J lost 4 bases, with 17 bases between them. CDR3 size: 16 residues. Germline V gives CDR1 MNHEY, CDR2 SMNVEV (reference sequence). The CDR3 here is CASSLLGADYEYEQYF. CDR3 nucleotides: TGTGCCAGCAGTTTATTAGGAGCAGACTATGAGTACGAGCAGTACTTC.

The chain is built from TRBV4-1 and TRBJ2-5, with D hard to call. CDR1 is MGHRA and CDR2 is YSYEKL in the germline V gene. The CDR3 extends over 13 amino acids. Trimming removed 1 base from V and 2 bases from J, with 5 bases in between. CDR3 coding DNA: TGCGCCAGCAGCCAAGGAGGACAAGAGACCCAGTACTTC. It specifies CASSQGGQETQYF.

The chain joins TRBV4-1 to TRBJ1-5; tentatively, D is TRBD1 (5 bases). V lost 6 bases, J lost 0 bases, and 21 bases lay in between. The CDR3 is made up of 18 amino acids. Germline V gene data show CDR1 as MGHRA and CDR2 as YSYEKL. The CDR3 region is CASSVVVLGGFSNQPQHF. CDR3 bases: TGCGCCAGCAGTGTGGTTGTTTTGGGGGGTTTTAGCAATCAGCCCCAGCATTTT.

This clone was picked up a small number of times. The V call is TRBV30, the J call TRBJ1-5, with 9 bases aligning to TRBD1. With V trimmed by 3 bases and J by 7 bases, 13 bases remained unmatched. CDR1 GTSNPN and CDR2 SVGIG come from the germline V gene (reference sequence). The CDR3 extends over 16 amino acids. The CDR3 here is CAWRGYGTGNEQPQHF. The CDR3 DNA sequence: TGTGCCTGGAGAGGGTACGGGACAGGGAACGAACAGCCCCAGCATTTT.

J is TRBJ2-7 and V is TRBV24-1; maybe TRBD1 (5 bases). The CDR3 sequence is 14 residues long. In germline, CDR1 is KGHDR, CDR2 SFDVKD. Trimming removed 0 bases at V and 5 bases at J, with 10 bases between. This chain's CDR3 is CATSDLSTGDEQYF. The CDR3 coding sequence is TGTGCCACCAGTGATTTGAGTACAGGTGACGAGCAGTACTTC.

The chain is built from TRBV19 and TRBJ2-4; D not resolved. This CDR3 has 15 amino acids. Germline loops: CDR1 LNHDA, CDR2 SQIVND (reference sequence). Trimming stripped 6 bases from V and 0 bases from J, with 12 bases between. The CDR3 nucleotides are TGTGCCAGTAGCATGCCACAGCTAGCCAAAAACATTCAGTACTTC. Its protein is CASSMPQLAKNIQYF. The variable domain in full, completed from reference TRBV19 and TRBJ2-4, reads DGGITQSPKYLFRKEGQNVTLSCEQNLNHDAMYWYRQDPGQGLRLIYYSQIVNDFQKGDIAEGYSVSREKKESFPLTVTSAQKNPTAFYLCASSMPQLAKNIQYFGAGTRLSVL.

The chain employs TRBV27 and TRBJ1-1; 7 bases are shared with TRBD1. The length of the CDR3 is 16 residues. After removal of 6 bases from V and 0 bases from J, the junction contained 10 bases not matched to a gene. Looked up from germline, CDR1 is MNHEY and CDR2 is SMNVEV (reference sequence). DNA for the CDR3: TGTGCCAGCAGGGGACGGACAGGAGGGATGAACACTGAAGCTTTCTTT. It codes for CASRGRTGGMNTEAFF.

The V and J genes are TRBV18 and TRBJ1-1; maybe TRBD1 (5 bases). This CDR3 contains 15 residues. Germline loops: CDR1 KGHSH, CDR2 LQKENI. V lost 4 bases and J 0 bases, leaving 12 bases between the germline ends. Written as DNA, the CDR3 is TGTGCCAGCTCACGGGCCGGGGGGATGAACACTGAAGCTTTCTTT. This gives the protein CASSRAGGMNTEAFF.

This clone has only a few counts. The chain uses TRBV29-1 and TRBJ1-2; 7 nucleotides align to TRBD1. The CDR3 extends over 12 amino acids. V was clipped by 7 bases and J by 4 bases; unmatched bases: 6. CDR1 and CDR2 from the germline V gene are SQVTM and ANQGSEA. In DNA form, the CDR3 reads TGCAGCGCAGGGGACAGCCCCTATGGCTACACCTTC. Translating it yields CSAGDSPYGYTF.

This CDR3 reads CASSYRGGYTF. Written as DNA, the CDR3 is TGTGCCAGCAGTTACAGGGGCGGCTACACCTTC. The chain carries TRBV6-6 and TRBJ1-2; possibly TRBD1 for D (5 bases). This CDR3 has 11 amino acids. V was clipped by 2 bases and J by 8 bases, with 6 bases between them. Per the germline V gene, CDR1 is MNHNY and CDR2 is SVGAGI (reference sequence).

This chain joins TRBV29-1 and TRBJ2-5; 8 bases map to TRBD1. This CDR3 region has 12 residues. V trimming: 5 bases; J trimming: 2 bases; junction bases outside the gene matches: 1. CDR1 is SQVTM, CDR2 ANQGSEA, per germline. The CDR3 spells CSVWTGQETQYF. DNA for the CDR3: TGCAGCGTTTGGACAGGGCAAGAGACCCAGTACTTC.

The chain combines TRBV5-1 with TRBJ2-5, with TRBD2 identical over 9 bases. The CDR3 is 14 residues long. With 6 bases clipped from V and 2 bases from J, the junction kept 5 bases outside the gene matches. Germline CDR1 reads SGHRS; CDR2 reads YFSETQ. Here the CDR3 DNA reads TGCGCCAGCAATGGCGGGGGGGCTCAAGAGACCCAGTACTTC. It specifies CASNGGGAQETQYF. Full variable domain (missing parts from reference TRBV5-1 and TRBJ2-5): KAGVTQTPRYLIKTRGQQVTLSCSPISGHRSVSWYQQTPGQGLQFLFEYFSETQRNKGNFPGRFSGRQFSNSRSEMNVSTLELGDSALYLCASNGGGAQETQYFGPGTRLLVL.

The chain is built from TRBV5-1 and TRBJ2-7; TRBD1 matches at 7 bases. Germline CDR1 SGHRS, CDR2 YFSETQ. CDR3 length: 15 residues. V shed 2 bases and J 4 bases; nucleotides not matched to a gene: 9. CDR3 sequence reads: CASSFQTGQPYEQYF. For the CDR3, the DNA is TGCGCCAGCAGCTTTCAAACGGGACAGCCATACGAGCAGTACTTC.

CDR3 in amino acids: CSVSAHLTSVSYEQYF. CDR3 DNA sequence: TGCAGCGTTAGCGCTCACCTGACTAGCGTCTCCTACGAGCAGTACTTC. The chain carries TRBV29-1 and TRBJ2-7; 8 bases are shared with TRBD2. Germline V CDR1 and CDR2: SQVTM, ANQGSEA. This CDR3 region has 16 residues. The V segment lost 5 bases and the J segment 0 bases; nucleotides outside the gene matches: 12.

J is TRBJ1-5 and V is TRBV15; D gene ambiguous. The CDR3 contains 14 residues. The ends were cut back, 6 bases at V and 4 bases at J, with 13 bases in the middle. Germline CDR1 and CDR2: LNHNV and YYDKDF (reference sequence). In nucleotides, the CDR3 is TGTGCCACCAGGGAGGCGGGATCTAATCAGCCCCAGCATTTT. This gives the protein CATREAGSNQPQHF.

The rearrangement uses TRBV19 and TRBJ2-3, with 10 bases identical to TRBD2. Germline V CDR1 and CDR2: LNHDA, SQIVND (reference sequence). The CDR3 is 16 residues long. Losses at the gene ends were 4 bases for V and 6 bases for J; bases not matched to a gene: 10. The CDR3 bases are TGTGCCAGTAGTAGGGGATCTAGCGGGGGATTTGATACGCAGTATTTT. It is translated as CASSRGSSGGFDTQYF.

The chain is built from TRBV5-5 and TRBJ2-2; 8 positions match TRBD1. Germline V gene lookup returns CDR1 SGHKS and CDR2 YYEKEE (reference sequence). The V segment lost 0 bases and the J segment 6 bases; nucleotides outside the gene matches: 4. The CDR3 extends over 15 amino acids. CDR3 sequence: CASSLGPGGAGELFF. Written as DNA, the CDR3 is TGTGCCAGCAGCTTGGGGCCAGGGGGCGCCGGGGAGCTGTTTTTT.

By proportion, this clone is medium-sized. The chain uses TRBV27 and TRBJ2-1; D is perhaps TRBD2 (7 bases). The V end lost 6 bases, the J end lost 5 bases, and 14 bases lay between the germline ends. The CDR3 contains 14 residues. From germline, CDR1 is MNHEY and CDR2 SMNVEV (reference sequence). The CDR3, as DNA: TGTGCCAGCAGAAACGGGGGGCCCAACAATGAGCAGTTCTTC. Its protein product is CASRNGGPNNEQFF.

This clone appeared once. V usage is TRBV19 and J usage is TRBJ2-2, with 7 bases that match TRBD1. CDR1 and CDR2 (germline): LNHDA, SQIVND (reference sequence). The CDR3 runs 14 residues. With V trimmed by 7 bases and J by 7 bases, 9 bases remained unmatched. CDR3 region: CASTPSGQYGELFF. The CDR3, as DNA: TGTGCCAGTACCCCCTCGGGACAGTACGGGGAGCTGTTTTTT.

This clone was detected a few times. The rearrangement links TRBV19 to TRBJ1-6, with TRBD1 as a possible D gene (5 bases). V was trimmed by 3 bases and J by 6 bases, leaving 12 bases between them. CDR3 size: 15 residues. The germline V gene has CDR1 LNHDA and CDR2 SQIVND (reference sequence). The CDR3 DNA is TGTGCCAGTAGTATCCTAGGGGAAGTTAATTCACCCCTCCACTTT. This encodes CASSILGEVNSPLHF.

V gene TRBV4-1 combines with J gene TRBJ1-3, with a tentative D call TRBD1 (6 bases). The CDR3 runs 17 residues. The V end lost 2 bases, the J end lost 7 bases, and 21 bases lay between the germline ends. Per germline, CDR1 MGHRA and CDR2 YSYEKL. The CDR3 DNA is TGCGCCAGCAGCCAACAGGAAACCAGACAGGTCCCTAACACCATATATTTT. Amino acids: CASSQQETRQVPNTIYF.